Listed below are T cell receptor beta chains from one sample, sequenced in a study of cytomegalovirus exposure and HLA in healthy donors. Clones were read by immunoSEQ multiplex PCR, and TCRdb kept only the in-frame ones, dropping some. The sample yields fewer than 200,000 clones, about two thirds seen once. Sequences were obtained from PBMCs. The receptors here all came from a human donor in good health. Both conserved end residues are part of each CDR3. A clone size is listed for some rows: how often the clone was seen (once, few, many), or a class if it is expanded.

j_gene: TRBJ1-1; abundance: -; v_gene: TRBV7-9; CDR3aa: CASSLAASPCEAFF
j_gene: TRBJ1-3; abundance: once; v_gene: TRBV2; CDR3aa: CASARGLGNTIYF
j_gene: TRBJ2-7; abundance: -; v_gene: TRBV4-1; CDR3aa: CASSQGQGNYEQYF
j_gene: TRBJ2-5; abundance: once; v_gene: TRBV2; CDR3aa: CASTGGGGRTQYF
j_gene: TRBJ2-1; abundance: once; v_gene: TRBV7-9; CDR3aa: CASSVGDRGFDEQFF
j_gene: TRBJ1-6; abundance: -; v_gene: TRBV27; CDR3aa: CASSLMGGNSPLHF
j_gene: TRBJ1-5; abundance: -; v_gene: TRBV4-1; CDR3aa: CASSQGVGAKPQHF
j_gene: TRBJ2-7; abundance: -; v_gene: TRBV10-3; CDR3aa: CAISEMLAGLGEQYF
j_gene: TRBJ2-1; abundance: -; v_gene: TRBV27; CDR3aa: CASTSPGQGYNEQFF
j_gene: -; abundance: -; v_gene: TRBV2; CDR3aa: CASGRELSSYEQYF
j_gene: TRBJ1-6; abundance: once; v_gene: TRBV9; CDR3aa: CASSAPDRELRVLHF
j_gene: TRBJ1-5; abundance: -; v_gene: TRBV4-3; CDR3aa: CASSQVTDNQPQHF
j_gene: TRBJ1-4; abundance: -; v_gene: TRBV2; CDR3aa: CASRTGYGNEKLFF
j_gene: TRBJ1-1; abundance: once; v_gene: TRBV14; CDR3aa: CASSRIGGLDEAFF
j_gene: TRBJ1-1; abundance: few; v_gene: TRBV6-6; CDR3aa: CASSPELNTEAFF
j_gene: TRBJ2-2; abundance: few; v_gene: TRBV5-1; CDR3aa: CASSPDRGDTGELFF
j_gene: TRBJ2-7; abundance: -; v_gene: TRBV7-2; CDR3aa: CASSRQGRAGYEQYF
j_gene: TRBJ2-5; abundance: -; v_gene: TRBV19; CDR3aa: CASSIVKASGGTLQETQYF
j_gene: TRBJ1-1; abundance: few; v_gene: TRBV4-1; CDR3aa: CASSLTGQLMNTEAFF
j_gene: TRBJ1-1; abundance: once; v_gene: TRBV7-8; CDR3aa: CASSPTTGNTEAFF
j_gene: TRBJ2-3; abundance: -; v_gene: TRBV6-1; CDR3aa: CASSWSGSTDTQYF
j_gene: TRBJ2-3; abundance: -; v_gene: TRBV5-1; CDR3aa: CASSLEGRSSTDTQYF
j_gene: TRBJ1-5; abundance: -; v_gene: TRBV27; CDR3aa: CASISRGGGQPQHF
j_gene: TRBJ1-1; abundance: few; v_gene: TRBV9; CDR3aa: CASSPPGGHPNTEAFF
j_gene: TRBJ2-7; abundance: -; v_gene: TRBV6-5; CDR3aa: CASSYGGNTYEQYF
j_gene: TRBJ1-1; abundance: few; v_gene: TRBV12-5; CDR3aa: CASSSGMNTEAFF
j_gene: TRBJ2-7; abundance: -; v_gene: TRBV4-1; CDR3aa: CASSLRDKSYEQYF
j_gene: TRBJ1-2; abundance: -; v_gene: TRBV4-3; CDR3aa: CASSQDMDRAGGYTF
j_gene: TRBJ2-7; abundance: few; v_gene: TRBV11-1; CDR3aa: CASSLGGAVSYEQYF
j_gene: TRBJ1-1; abundance: -; v_gene: TRBV9; CDR3aa: CASSVTTGGNTEAFF
j_gene: TRBJ2-5; abundance: -; v_gene: TRBV19; CDR3aa: CASSIYGSSGVETQYF
j_gene: TRBJ2-6; abundance: -; v_gene: TRBV5-4; CDR3aa: CASSSPGQGGGAGVLTF
j_gene: TRBJ1-1; abundance: -; v_gene: TRBV5-1; CDR3aa: CASSPGLLNTEAFF